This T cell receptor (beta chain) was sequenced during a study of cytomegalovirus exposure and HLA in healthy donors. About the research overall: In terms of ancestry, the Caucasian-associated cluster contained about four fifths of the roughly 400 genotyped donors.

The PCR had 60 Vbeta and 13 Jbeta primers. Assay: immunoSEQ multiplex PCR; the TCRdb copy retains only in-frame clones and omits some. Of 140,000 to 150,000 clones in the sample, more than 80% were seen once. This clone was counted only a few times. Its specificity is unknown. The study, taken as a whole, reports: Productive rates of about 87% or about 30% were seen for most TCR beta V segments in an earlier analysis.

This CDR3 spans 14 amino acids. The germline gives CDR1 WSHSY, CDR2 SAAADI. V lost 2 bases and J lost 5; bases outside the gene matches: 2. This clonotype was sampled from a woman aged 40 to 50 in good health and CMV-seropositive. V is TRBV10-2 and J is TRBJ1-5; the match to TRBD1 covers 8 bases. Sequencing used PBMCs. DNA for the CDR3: TGCGCCAGCAGTGAGCGGGACAGGTATCAGCCCCAGCATTTT. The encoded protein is CASSERDRYQPQHF.